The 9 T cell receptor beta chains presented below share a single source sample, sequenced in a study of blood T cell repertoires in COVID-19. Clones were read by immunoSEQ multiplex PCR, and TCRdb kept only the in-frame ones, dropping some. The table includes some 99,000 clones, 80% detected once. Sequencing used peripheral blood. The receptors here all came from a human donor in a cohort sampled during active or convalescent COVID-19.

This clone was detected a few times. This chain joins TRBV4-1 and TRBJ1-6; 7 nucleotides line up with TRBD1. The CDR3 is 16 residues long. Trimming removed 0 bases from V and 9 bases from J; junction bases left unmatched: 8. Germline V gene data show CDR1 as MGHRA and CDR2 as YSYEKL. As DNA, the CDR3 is TGCGCCAGCAGCCAAGATGGGCACAGGGGAAGTTCACCCCTCCACTTT. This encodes CASSQDGHRGSSPLHF.

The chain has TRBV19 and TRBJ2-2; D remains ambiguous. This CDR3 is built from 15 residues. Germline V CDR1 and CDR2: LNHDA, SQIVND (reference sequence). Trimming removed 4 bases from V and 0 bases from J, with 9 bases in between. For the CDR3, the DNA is TGTGCCAGTAGTAGATCTCACACGAACACCGGGGAGCTGTTTTTT. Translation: CASSRSHTNTGELFF. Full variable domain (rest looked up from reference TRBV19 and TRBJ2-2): DGGITQSPKYLFRKEGQNVTLSCEQNLNHDAMYWYRQDPGQGLRLIYYSQIVNDFQKGDIAEGYSVSREKKESFPLTVTSAQKNPTAFYLCASSRSHTNTGELFFGEGSRLTVL.

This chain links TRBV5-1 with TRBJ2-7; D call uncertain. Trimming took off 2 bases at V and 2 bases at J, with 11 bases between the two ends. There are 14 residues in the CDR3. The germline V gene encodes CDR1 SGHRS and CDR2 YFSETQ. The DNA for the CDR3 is TGCGCCAGCAGCTTAGATGTAGCCACCTACGAGCAGTACTTC. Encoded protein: CASSLDVATYEQYF.

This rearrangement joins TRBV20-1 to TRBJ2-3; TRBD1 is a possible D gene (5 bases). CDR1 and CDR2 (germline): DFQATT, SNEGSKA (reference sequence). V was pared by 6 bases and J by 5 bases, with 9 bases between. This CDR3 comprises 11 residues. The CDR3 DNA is TGCAGTGCAACAGGCCTAGATACGCAGTATTTT. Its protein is CSATGLDTQYF.

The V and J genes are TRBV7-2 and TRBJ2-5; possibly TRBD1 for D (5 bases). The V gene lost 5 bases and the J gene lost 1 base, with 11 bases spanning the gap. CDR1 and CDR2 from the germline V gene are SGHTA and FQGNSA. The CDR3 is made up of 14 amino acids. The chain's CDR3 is CASSPDRIQETQYF. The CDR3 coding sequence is TGTGCCAGCAGCCCCGACAGAATCCAAGAGACCCAGTACTTC.

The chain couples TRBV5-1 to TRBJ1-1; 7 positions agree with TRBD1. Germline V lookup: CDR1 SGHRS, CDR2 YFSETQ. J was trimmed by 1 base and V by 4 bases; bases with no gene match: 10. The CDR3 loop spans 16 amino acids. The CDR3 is CASSQDPGQTNTEAFF. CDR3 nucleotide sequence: TGCGCCAGCAGCCAGGACCCGGGACAGACGAACACTGAAGCTTTCTTT.

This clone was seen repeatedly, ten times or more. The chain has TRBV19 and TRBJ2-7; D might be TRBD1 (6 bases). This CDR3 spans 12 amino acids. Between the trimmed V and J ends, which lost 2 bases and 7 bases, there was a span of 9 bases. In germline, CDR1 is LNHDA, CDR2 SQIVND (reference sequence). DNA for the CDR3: TGTGCCAGTAGTATACTCCAGGGGGAGCAGTACTTC. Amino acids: CASSILQGEQYF.

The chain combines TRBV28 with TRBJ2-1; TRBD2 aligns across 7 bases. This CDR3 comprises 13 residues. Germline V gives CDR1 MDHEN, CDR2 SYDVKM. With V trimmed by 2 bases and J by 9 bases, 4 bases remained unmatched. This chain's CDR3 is CASSLGLAVEQFF. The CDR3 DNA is TGTGCCAGCAGTTTAGGGCTAGCGGTTGAGCAGTTCTTC.

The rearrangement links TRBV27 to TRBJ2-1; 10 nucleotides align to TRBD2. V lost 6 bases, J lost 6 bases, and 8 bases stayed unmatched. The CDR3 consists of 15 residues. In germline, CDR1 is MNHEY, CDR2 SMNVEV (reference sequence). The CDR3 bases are TGTGCCAGCAGAATCTCTAGCGGGAGAGGCAATGAGCAGTTCTTC. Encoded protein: CASRISSGRGNEQFF.